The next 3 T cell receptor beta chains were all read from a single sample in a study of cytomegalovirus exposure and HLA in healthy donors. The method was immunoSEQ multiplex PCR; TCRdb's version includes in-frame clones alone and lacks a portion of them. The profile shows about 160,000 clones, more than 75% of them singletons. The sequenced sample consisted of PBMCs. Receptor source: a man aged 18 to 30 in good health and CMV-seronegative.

In DNA, the CDR3 is TGTGCCAGCAGCTTGCTAGTGGGGGCTAGCACAGATACGCAGTATTTT. This sequence encodes CASSLLVGASTDTQYF. The chain joins TRBV5-4 to TRBJ2-3, with D possibly matching TRBD1 (6 bases). Germline CDR1 SGHNT, CDR2 YYREEE (reference sequence). Trimming removed 1 base from V and 0 bases from J, with 12 bases in between. The CDR3 totals 16 residues. Looking up the rest from reference TRBV5-4 and TRBJ2-3 gives the full variable domain: ETGVTQSPTHLIKTRGQQVTLRCSSQSGHNTVSWYQQALGQGPQFIFQYYREEENGRGNFPPRFSGLQFPNYSSELNVNALELDDSALYLCASSLLVGASTDTQYFGPGTRLTVL.

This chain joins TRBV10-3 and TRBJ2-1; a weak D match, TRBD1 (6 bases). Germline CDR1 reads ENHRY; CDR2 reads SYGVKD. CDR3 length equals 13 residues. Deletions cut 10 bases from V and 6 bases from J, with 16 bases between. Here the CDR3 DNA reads TGTGCCAGCGGTACAGGGATTAGCAATGAGCAGTTCTTC. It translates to CASGTGISNEQFF.

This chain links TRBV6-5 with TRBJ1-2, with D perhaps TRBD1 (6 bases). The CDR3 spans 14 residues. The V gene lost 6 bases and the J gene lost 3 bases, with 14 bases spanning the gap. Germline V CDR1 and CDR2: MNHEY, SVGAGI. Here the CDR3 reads CASSRRRGDYGYTF. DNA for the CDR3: TGTGCCAGCAGCCGACGCAGGGGAGACTATGGCTACACCTTC.